This T cell receptor beta chain was profiled in a study of stem cell transplantation in POMP-related autoinflammatory disease. Study details: CD8+ T cells were low and CD4+ cells naive-skewed before transplant. Whole-study results and caveats: A trend toward lower repertoire diversity and greater clonality appeared in every analyzed T-cell subset of PRAID patients.

TCRdb's copy holds only in-frame clones and misses some; the assay was immunoSEQ multiplex PCR. The sample yields thousands of clones, 70% to 90% seen once. V lost 4 bases and J lost 2; bases outside the gene matches: 5. The CDR3 is made up of 14 amino acids. Germline V gives CDR1 SGHRS, CDR2 YFSETQ. PRAID featured immunodeficiency plus autoinflammation. To note about this clone: Its specificity is not known.

This rearrangement joins TRBV5-1 to TRBJ1-2; TRBD1 aligns across 7 bases. This clonotype was obtained from a human donor with POMP-related autoinflammation and immune dysregulation (PRAID). The sequencing used Tregs from PBMCs, collected before stem cell transplantation. The CDR3 DNA reads as TGCGCCAGCAGCACACTACAGGGGAACTATGGCTACACCTTC. Amino acids: CASSTLQGNYGYTF.